This T cell receptor beta chain was identified in a study of siplizumab effects on memory and regulatory T cells. CDR3 length: 14 amino acids. Per the germline V gene, CDR1 is LNHNV and CDR2 is YYDKDF (reference sequence). V was cut by 1 base and J by 8 bases, with 13 bases left in between. About this clone: What it binds is not known.

Sequencing of each sample assayed around 10^5 TCR templates. Some clones are missing from TCRdb's copy, which holds only in-frame ones; the method was immunoSEQ multiplex PCR. The sample includes around 100,000 clones, 92% of them seen just once. Study results and caveats: Proliferating siplizumab-culture Treg suppressive function went unconfirmed. Treatment with siplizumab left mappable alloreactive CD4+ clones averaging nearly 70% Treg-derived, compared with 25% to 30% in controls.

This sequence joins TRBV15 and TRBJ2-3; possible D gene TRBD2, 6 bases. The sequencing input was Tregs sorted from blood. This TCR was recovered from a human donor in good health. CDR3 sequence reads: CATSRAGTAGTQYF. CDR3 DNA sequence: TGTGCCACCAGCAGAGCCGGGACTGCAGGTACGCAGTATTTT.